A single sample is the source of the 7 T cell receptor beta chains below, sequenced in a study of blood T cell repertoires in COVID-19. Repertoires were generated with immunoSEQ multiplex PCR, while TCRdb's copy carries only in-frame clones and drops some. Here the sample spans about 52,000 clones, roughly 91% being singletons. The specimen was peripheral blood. Receptors were obtained from a man of 80 years or more with active or convalescent COVID-19.

The chain combines TRBV6-6 with TRBJ2-4; 10 bases align to TRBD2. V trimming: 5 bases; J trimming: 8 bases; junction bases outside the gene matches: 12. There are 16 residues in the CDR3. CDR1 is MNHNY and CDR2 is SVGAGI in the germline V gene (reference sequence). CDR3: CASSTPRTSGKDIQYF. The CDR3 bases are TGTGCCAGCAGTACCCCTAGGACTAGCGGAAAGGACATTCAGTACTTC.

The rearrangement joins TRBV9 to TRBJ2-2; 9 bases map to TRBD1. The germline V gene has CDR1 SGDLS and CDR2 YYNGEE. The V segment lost 4 bases and the J segment 8 bases; nucleotides outside the gene matches: 6. The CDR3 is 14 amino acids. This CDR3 reads CASSKTGGGGELFF. The CDR3 region has the DNA TGTGCCAGCAGCAAAACAGGGGGCGGAGGGGAGCTGTTTTTT.

V is TRBV30 and J is TRBJ1-5, with D possibly matching TRBD1 (6 bases). The CDR3 has 13 residues. The germline gives CDR1 GTSNPN, CDR2 SVGIG (reference sequence). The germline V and J ends were trimmed by 7 bases and 5 bases, with 15 bases remaining between them. The CDR3 nucleotides read TGTGCCTTATCTAGGGGGAAGGATCAGCCCCAGCATTTT. It codes for CALSRGKDQPQHF.

This clone was recorded once. The CDR3, as DNA: TGCGCCAGCAGGCCAGTCACCACAGATACGCAGTATTTT. Residues: CASRPVTTDTQYF. V and J are TRBV5-1 and TRBJ2-3; D uncertain. Germline V gene data show CDR1 as SGHRS and CDR2 as YFSETQ. V was pared by 5 bases and J by 2 bases, with 9 bases between. This CDR3 comprises 13 residues.

In its sample, this clone was seen once. DNA for the CDR3: TGTGCCAGCAGGTCATCGCAGGGTACCTATGGCTACACCTTC. This translates into CASRSSQGTYGYTF. The chain recombines TRBV28 with TRBJ1-2, with D tentatively TRBD1 (5 bases). V was pared by 6 bases and J by 4 bases, with 15 bases between. This CDR3 has 14 amino acids. Germline CDR1 and CDR2: MDHEN and SYDVKM.

The CDR3 sequence: CASSPRVVGMRRTGELFF. The DNA for the CDR3 is TGTGCCAGCAGTCCCAGGGTAGTAGGGATGAGGCGCACCGGGGAGCTGTTTTTT. The chain uses TRBV27 and TRBJ2-2, with a weak D call TRBD1 (5 bases). Per the germline V gene, CDR1 is MNHEY and CDR2 is SMNVEV (reference sequence). Trimming took off 5 bases at V and 4 bases at J, with 23 bases between the two ends. The CDR3 is 18 amino acids.

This chain connects TRBV5-5 to TRBJ1-4; D ambiguous. This CDR3 region has 14 residues. CDR1 is SGHKS, CDR2 YYEKEE, per germline (reference sequence). The germline V and J ends were trimmed by 1 base and 3 bases, with 7 bases remaining between them. The DNA of the CDR3 is TGTGCCAGCAGCTTGCCTCGGTCTAATGAAAAACTGTTTTTT. The encoded protein is CASSLPRSNEKLFF.